This T cell receptor (beta chain) originates from a study of control samples from healthy donors and cancer patients. This CDR3 comprises 17 residues. The V and J ends lost 2 bases and 1 base, in that order; junction bases with no gene match: 7. CDR1 is LGHDT and CDR2 is YNNKEL in the germline V gene (reference sequence). TCRdb's copy holds only in-frame clones and misses some; the assay was immunoSEQ multiplex PCR. Found here are some 150,000 clones, around 94% of them singletons; the top ten hold around 12%. Sequencing was carried out using blood. V gene TRBV3-1 (or the pseudogene TRBV3-2) combines with J gene TRBJ2-1; 8 bases map to TRBD1. The TCR sequence derives from a man aged 35 to 55 in good health. The CDR3 region is CASSQSYGQGSYNEQFF. CDR3 nucleotide sequence: TGTGCCAGCAGCCAATCGTATGGACAGGGTTCCTACAATGAGCAGTTCTTC.